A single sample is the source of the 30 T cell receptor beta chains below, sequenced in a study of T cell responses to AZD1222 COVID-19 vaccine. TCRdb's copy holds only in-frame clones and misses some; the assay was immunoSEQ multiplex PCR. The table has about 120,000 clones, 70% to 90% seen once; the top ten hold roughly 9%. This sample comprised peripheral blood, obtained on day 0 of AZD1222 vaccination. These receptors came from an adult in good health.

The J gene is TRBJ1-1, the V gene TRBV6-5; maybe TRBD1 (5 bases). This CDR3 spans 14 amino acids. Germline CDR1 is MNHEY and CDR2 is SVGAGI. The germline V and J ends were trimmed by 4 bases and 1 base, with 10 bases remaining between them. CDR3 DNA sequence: TGTGCCAGCAGTTGGAGGACAAGGAACACTGAAGCTTTCTTT. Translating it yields CASSWRTRNTEAFF.

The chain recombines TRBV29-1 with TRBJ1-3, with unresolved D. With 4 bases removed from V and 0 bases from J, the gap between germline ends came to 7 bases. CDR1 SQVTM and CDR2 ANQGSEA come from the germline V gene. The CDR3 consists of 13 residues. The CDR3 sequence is CSVVPDSGNTIYF. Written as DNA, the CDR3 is TGCAGCGTTGTCCCCGACTCTGGAAACACCATATATTTT.

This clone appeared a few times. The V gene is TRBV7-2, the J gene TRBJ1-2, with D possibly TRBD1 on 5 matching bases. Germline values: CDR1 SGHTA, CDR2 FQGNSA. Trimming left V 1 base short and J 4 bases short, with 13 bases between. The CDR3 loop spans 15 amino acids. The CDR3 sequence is CASSLDFSGIYGYTF. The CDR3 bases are TGTGCCAGCAGCTTAGATTTTTCAGGGATCTATGGCTACACCTTC.

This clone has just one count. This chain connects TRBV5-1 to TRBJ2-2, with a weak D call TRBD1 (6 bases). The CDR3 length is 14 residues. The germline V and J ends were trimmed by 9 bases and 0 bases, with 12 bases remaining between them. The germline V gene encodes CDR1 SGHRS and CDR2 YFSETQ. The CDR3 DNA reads TGCGCCACCAGACAGGCCCCGAACACCGGGGAGCTGTTTTTT. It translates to CATRQAPNTGELFF. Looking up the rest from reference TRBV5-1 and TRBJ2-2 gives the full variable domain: KAGVTQTPRYLIKTRGQQVTLSCSPISGHRSVSWYQQTPGQGLQFLFEYFSETQRNKGNFPGRFSGRQFSNSRSEMNVSTLELGDSALYLCATRQAPNTGELFFGEGSRLTVL.

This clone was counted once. This chain's CDR3 is CASGLTSGAHYQNYGYTF. DNA for the CDR3: TGTGCTAGTGGCCTAACCTCGGGTGCGCACTACCAGAACTATGGCTACACCTTC. This chain links TRBV12-5 with TRBJ1-2; no clear D gene. The CDR3 spans 18 residues. The germline gives CDR1 LGHNT, CDR2 FRNRAP. V gave up 6 bases and J gave up 2 bases, with 25 bases separating them.

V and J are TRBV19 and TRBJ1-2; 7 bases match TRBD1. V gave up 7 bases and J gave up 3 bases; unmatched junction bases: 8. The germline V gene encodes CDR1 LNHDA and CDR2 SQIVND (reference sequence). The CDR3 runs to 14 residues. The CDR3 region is CASTTGADDYGYTF. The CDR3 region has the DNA TGTGCCAGTACTACAGGGGCCGACGACTATGGCTACACCTTC.

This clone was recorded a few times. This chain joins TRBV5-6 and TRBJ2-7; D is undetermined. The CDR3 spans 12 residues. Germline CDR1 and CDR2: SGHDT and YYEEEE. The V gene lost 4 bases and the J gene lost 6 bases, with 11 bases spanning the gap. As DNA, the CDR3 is TGTGCCAGCAGCAAGACCCGACGCGAGCAGTACTTC. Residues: CASSKTRREQYF.

CDR3 coding DNA: TGTGCCACCAGCAGAAGCAGGGGAATGAACACTGAAGCTTTCTTT. As protein: CATSRSRGMNTEAFF. This chain links TRBV15 with TRBJ1-1, with D perhaps TRBD1 (6 bases). The ends were cut back, 2 bases at V and 0 bases at J, with 10 bases in the middle. This CDR3 is 15 amino acids long. Germline loops: CDR1 LNHNV, CDR2 YYDKDF (reference sequence).

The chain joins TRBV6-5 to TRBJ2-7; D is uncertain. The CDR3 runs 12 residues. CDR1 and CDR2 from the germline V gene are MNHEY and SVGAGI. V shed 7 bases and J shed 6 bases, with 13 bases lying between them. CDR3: CASISGLGEQYF. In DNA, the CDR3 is TGTGCCAGCATAAGTGGGCTTGGCGAGCAGTACTTC.

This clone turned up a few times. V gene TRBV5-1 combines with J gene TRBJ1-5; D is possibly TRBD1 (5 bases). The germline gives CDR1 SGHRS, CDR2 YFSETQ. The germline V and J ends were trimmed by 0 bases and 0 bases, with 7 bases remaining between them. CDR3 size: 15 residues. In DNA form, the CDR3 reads TGCGCCAGCAGCTTGGGAGACAGTAGCAATCAGCCCCAGCATTTT. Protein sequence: CASSLGDSSNQPQHF.

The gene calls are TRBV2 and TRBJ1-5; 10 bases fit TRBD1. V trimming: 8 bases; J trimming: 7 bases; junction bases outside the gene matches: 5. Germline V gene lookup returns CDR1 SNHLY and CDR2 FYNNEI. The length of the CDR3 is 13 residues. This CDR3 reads CASGQGGEQPQHF. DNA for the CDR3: TGTGCCAGCGGACAGGGGGGGGAACAGCCCCAGCATTTT.

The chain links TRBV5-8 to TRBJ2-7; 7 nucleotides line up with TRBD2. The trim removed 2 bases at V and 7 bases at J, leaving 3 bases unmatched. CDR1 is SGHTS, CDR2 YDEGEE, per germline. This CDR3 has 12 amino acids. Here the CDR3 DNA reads TGTGCCAGCAGCTTATTGGGGGGGGAGCAGTACTTC. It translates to CASSLLGGEQYF.

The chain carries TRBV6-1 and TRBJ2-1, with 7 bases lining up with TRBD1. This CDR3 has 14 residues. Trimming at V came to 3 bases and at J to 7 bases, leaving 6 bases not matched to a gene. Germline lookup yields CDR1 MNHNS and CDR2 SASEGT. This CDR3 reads CASSEDRLKNEQFF. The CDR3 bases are TGTGCCAGCAGTGAGGACAGGTTAAAAAATGAGCAGTTCTTC.

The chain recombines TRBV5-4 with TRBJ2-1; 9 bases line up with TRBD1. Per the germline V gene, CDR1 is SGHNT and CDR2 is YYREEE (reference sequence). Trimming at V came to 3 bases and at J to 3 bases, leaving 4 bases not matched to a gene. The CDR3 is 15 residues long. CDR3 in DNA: TGTGCCAGCAGCTGGGACAGGGCCGTCTACAATGAGCAGTTCTTC. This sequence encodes CASSWDRAVYNEQFF.

CDR3 sequence (DNA): TGTGCCAGCAGCCAAGATCTCCCGGGTAATCAGCCCCAGCATTTT. Translated: CASSQDLPGNQPQHF. V usage is TRBV3-1 (or the pseudogene TRBV3-2) and J usage is TRBJ1-5; D uncertain. Germline assignment: CDR1 LGHDT and CDR2 YNNKEL (reference sequence). V lost 0 bases and J lost 4, with 10 bases in between. The length of the CDR3 is 15 residues.

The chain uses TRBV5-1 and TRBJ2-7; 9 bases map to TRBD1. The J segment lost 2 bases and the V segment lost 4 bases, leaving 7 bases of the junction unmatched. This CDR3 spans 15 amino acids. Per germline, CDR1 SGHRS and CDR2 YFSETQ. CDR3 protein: CASSPRQGDAYEQYF. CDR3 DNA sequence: TGCGCCAGCAGCCCTCGACAGGGGGATGCCTACGAGCAGTACTTC.

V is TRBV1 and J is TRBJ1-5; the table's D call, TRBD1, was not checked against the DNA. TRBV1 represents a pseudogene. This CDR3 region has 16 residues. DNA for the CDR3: TGCACCAGCAACCCCTTCAGGGGTGGTAGCAATCAGCCCCAGCATTTT. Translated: CTSNPFRGGSNQPQHF.

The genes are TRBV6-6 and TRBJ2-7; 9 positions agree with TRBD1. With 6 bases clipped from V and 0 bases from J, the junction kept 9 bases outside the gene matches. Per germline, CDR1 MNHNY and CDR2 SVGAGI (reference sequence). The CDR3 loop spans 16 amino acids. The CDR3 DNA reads TGTGCCAGCAGGCTAACGGACAGGGGCCTCTCCTACGAGCAGTACTTC. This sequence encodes CASRLTDRGLSYEQYF.

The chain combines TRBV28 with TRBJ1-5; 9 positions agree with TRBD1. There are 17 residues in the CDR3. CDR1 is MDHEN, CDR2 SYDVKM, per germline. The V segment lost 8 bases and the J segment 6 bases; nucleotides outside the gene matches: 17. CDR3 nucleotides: TGTGCCAGCGTCCCCACCCCGGGACAGGGTACCGGTCAGCCCCAGCATTTT. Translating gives CASVPTPGQGTGQPQHF.

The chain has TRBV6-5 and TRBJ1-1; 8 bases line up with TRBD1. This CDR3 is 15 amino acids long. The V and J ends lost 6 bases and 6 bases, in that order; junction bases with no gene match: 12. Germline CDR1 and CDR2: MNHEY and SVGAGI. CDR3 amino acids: CASRTRDRGKSEAFF. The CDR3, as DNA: TGTGCCAGCAGAACACGCGACAGGGGAAAGTCTGAAGCTTTCTTT.

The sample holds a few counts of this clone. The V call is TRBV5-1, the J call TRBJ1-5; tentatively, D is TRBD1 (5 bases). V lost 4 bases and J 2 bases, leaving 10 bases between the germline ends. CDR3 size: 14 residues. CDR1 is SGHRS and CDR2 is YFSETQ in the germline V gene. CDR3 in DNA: TGCGCCAGCAGCCTCGGGGGGGGCAATCAGCCCCAGCATTTT. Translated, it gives CASSLGGGNQPQHF.

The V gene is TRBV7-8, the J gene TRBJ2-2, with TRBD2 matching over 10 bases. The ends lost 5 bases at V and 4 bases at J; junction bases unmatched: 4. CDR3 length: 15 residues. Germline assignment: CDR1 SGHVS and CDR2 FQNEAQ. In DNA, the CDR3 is TGTGCCAGCAGCCCAAGCGGGAGGGGCACCGGGGAGCTGTTTTTT. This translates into CASSPSGRGTGELFF.

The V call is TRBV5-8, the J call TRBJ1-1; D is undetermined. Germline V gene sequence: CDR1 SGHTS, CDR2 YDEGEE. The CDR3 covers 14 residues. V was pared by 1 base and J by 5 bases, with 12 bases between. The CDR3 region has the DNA TGTGCCAGCAGCTTGTTATCATTGGGGACTGAAGCTTTCTTT. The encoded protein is CASSLLSLGTEAFF.

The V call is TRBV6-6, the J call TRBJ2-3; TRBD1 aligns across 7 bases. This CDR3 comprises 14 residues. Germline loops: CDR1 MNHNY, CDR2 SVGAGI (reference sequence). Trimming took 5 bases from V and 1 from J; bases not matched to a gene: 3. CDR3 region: CASSGQEGTDTQYF. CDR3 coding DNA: TGTGCCAGCAGTGGACAGGAGGGCACAGATACGCAGTATTTT.

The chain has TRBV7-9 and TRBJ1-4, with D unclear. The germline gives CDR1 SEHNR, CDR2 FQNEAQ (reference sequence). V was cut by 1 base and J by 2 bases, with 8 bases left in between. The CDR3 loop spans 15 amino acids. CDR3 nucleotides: TGTGCCAGCAGCTTAGACGTGAGGACTAATGAAAAACTGTTTTTT. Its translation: CASSLDVRTNEKLFF.

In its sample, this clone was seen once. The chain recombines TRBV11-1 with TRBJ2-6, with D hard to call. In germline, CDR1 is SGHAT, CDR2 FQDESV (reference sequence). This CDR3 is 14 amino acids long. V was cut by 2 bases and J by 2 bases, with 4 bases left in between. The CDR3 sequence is CASSLSPGANVLTF. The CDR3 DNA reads TGTGCCAGCAGCTTATCTCCTGGGGCCAACGTCCTGACTTTC.

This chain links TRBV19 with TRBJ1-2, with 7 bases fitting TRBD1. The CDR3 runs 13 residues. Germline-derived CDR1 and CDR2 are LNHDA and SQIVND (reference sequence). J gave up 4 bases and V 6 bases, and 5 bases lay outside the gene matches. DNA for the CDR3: TGTGCCAGTAGCGGACAGGCGGTCTATGGCTACACCTTC. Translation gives CASSGQAVYGYTF.

Written as DNA, the CDR3 is TGTGCCAGCAGCCACTCTGGGGACACGAAGGGCTACGAGCAGTACTTC. Its translation is CASSHSGDTKGYEQYF. This chain joins TRBV3-1 (or the pseudogene TRBV3-2) and TRBJ2-7; tentatively, D is TRBD1 (6 bases). This CDR3 region has 16 residues. Trimming stripped 3 bases from V and 3 bases from J, with 18 bases between. The V gene's germline CDR1 is LGHDT and CDR2 YNNKEL (reference sequence).

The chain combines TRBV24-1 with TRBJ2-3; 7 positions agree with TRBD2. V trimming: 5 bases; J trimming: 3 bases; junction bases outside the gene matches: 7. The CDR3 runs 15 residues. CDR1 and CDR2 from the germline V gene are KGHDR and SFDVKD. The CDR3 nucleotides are TGTGCCACCAGTGTCCGAGCGGGATTAACAGATACGCAGTATTTT. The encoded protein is CATSVRAGLTDTQYF.

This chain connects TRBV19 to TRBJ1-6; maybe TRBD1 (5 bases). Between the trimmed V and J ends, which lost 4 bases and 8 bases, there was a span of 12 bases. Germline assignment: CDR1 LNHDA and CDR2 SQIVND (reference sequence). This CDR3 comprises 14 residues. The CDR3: CASSTLGRDSPLHF. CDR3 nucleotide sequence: TGTGCCAGTAGTACCCTGGGACGCGATTCACCCCTCCACTTT.